This T cell receptor beta chain was recovered during a study of cytomegalovirus exposure and HLA in healthy donors. This clone occurred a few times. Its antigen is not known. J lost 3 bases, V lost 6 bases, and 8 bases had no gene match. The CDR3 covers 15 residues. Germline V gene sequence: CDR1 SNHLY, CDR2 FYNNEI. Regarding the study as a whole: Many donors shared some public TCRs, even though most TCR sequences were rare.

Both 60 Vbeta primers and 13 Jbeta primers went into the PCR. Here immunoSEQ multiplex PCR was the method, and the copy in TCRdb shows in-frame clones only, minus some. The sample has more than 95,000 clones; 75% to 85% are singletons. This clonotype was obtained from a woman between 18 and 30 years old in good health and CMV-seropositive. The chain has TRBV2 and TRBJ1-2; 9 bases map to TRBD1. Sequenced: PBMCs. This CDR3 is CASRPDRGSDYGYTF. The CDR3, as DNA: TGTGCCAGCAGGCCCGACAGGGGGAGCGACTATGGCTACACCTTC.